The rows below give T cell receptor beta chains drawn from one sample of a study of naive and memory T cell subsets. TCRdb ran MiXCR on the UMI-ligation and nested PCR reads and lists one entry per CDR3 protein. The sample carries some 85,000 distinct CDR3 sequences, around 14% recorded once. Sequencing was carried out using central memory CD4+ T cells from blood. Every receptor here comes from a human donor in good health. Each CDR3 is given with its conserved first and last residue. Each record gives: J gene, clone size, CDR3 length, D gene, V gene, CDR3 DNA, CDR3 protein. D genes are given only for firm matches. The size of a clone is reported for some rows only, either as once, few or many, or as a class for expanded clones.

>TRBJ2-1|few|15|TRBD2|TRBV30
TGTGCCTGGAGGCCTCCTAGCGGGGGCCAATACGAGCAGTTCTTC
CAWRPPSGGQYEQFF
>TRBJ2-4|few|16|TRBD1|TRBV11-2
TGTGCCAGCAGCCCTTCCGCAACAGGGGCGAAAAACATTCAGTACTTC
CASSPSATGAKNIQYF
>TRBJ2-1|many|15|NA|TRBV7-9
TGTGCCAGCAGCTTTGATTCGGGGACCTACAATGAGCAGTTCTTC
CASSFDSGTYNEQFF
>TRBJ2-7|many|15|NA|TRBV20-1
TGCAGTGCTAGAGCCCCCGCGGATCTCTCCTACGAGCAGTACTTC
CSARAPADLSYEQYF
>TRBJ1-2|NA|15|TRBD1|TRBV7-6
TGTGCCAGCAGCGACACTCCGGGACAGGGGAAAGGCTACACCTTC
CASSDTPGQGKGYTF
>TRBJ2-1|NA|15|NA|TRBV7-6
TGTGCCAGCAGCTTAGGAGGGGCCCACAACGATGAGCAGTTCTTC
CASSLGGAHNDEQFF
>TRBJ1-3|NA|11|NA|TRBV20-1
TGCAGTGCTAGAGGCTCGAACACCATATATTTT
CSARGSNTIYF
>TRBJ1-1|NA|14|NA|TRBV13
TGTGCCAGCAGCCCACGAAGGGGGGACACTGAAGCTTTCTTT
CASSPRRGDTEAFF
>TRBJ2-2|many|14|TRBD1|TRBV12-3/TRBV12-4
TGTGCCAGCAGGCTACTACAGGGGTACGGGGAGCTGTTTTTT
CASRLLQGYGELFF
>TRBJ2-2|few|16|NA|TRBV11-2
TGTGCCAGCAGCTTAGTCAGCGGGACAGCCACCGGGGAGCTGTTTTTT
CASSLVSGTATGELFF
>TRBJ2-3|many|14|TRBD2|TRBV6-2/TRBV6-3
TGTGCCAGCCGGACTAGCGGAGGCACAGATACGCAGTATTTT
CASRTSGGTDTQYF
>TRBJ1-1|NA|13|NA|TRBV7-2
TGTGCCAGCACCTCGGAGGTGAACACTGAAGCTTTCTTT
CASTSEVNTEAFF
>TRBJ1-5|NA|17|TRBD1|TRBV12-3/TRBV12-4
TGTGCCAGCAGTTGGGGACAGGGTACATTTAGCAATCAGCCCCAGCATTTT
CASSWGQGTFSNQPQHF
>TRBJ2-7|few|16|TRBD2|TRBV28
TGTGCCAGCAGTTCCGTAGCGGGAGAGAGGGGGGACGAGCAGTACTTC
CASSSVAGERGDEQYF
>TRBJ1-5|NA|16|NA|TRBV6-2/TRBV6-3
TGTGCCAGCAGTTACGGCAGGGACGCGAGCAATCAGCCCCAGCATTTT
CASSYGRDASNQPQHF
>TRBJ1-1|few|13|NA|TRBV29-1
TGCAGCGTTGACGTAGGACAGAACACTGAAGCTTTCTTT
CSVDVGQNTEAFF
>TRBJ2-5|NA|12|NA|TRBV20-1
TGCAGTGCTAGAGATCACCGCGAGACCCAGTACTTC
CSARDHRETQYF
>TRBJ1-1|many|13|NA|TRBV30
TGTGCCTGGAGTCCCGACCCAAGGACTGAAGCTTTCTTT
CAWSPDPRTEAFF
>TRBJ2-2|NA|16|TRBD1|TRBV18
TGTGCCAGCTCATCCCAGGACAGGGCCGGCACCGGGGAGCTGTTTTTT
CASSSQDRAGTGELFF
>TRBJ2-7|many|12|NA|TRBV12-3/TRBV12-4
TGTGCCAGCAGCCGTAGCTCCTACGAGCAGTACTTC
CASSRSSYEQYF
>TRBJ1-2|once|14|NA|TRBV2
TGTGCCAGCAGTGAAGGGGCGGGAGACTATGGCTACACCTTC
CASSEGAGDYGYTF
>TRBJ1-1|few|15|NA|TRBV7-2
TGTGCCAGCAAAAGACAGGCCCCGGGGAACACTGAAGCTTTCTTT
CASKRQAPGNTEAFF
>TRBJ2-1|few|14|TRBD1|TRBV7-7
TGTGCCAGCAGCCCCGGGACAGGGACCGGTGAGCAGTTCTTC
CASSPGTGTGEQFF
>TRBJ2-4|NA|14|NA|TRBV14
TGTGCCAGCAGCCAAACAGGGGCCAAAAACATTCAGTACTTC
CASSQTGAKNIQYF
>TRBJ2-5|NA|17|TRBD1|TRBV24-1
TGTGCCACCAGTGACAATTCAGCCGGGACAGGCCAAGAGACCCAGTACTTC
CATSDNSAGTGQETQYF
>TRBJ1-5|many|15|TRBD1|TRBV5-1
TGCGCCAGCAGCTTGGAAGGGGGCGGCAATCAGCCCCAGCATTTT
CASSLEGGGNQPQHF